This note documents a single TCR beta chain sequence. Antigen specificity is unknown. The study ran its PCR with 60 Vbeta and 13 Jbeta primers. Method: immunoSEQ multiplex PCR; TCRdb's copy keeps in-frame clones and lacks some. Here the sample spans some 130,000 clones, 76% being singletons. The germline V gene has CDR1 SGHKS and CDR2 YYEKEE (reference sequence). The V gene lost 0 bases and the J gene lost 2 bases, with 9 bases spanning the gap. There are 14 residues in the CDR3. The sample belongs to a study of cytomegalovirus exposure and HLA in healthy donors. Study-level background: From HLA-typed donors, an early data release held approximately 85 million unique TCRs.

Notes on the study in general: Three CMV-associated chains proved CMV antigen-specific in vitro.

The J gene is TRBJ2-7, the V gene TRBV5-5; the D gene is possibly TRBD2 (5 bases). Source material: PBMCs. This TCR came from a man in his forties or fifties in good health and CMV-seronegative. CDR3 residues: CASSLEVRAYEQYF. DNA for the CDR3: TGTGCCAGCAGCTTGGAGGTGAGGGCCTACGAGCAGTACTTC.